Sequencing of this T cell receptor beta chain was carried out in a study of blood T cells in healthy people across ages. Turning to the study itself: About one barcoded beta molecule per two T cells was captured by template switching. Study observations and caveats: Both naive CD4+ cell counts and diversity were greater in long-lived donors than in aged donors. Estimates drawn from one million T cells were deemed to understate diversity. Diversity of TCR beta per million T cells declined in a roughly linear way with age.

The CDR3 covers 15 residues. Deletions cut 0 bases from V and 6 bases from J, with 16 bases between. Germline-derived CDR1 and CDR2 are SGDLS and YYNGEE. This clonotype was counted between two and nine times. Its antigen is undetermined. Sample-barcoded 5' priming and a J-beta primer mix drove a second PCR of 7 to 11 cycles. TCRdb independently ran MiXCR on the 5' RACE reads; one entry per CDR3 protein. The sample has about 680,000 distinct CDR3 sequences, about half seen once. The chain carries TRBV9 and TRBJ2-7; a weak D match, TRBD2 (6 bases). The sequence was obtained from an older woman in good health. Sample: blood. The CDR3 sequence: CASSVAAGGVFEQYF. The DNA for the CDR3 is TGTGCCAGCAGCGTAGCCGCAGGAGGGGTTTTCGAGCAGTACTTC.